One sample yielded the 15 T cell receptor beta chains listed below, sequenced in a study of T cells in Graves' hyperthyroidism and ophthalmopathy. RNA transcripts provided the source from which TCR beta CDR3 regions were amplified. Initially, a first-round RT-PCR of the TCR CDR3 employed the HTBI primer set. MiXCR was run by TCRdb on the multiplex PCR reads, yielding one entry per CDR3 protein. The table shows around 300,000 distinct CDR3 sequences, with approximately 15% occurring only once. Sequencing was carried out using blood. These receptors all come from a woman aged 25 to 39 with Graves' hyperthyroidism.

This clonotype came up a few times. This chain links TRBV20-1 with TRBJ2-3; the match to TRBD2 covers 8 bases. The CDR3 has 14 amino acids. J lost 3 bases, V lost 4 bases, and 6 bases had no gene match. Germline CDR1 reads DFQATT; CDR2 reads SNEGSKA (reference sequence). CDR3 nucleotides: TGCAGTGCTAAACGGGAGGGTTGGACAGATACGCAGTATTTT. Its protein product is CSAKREGWTDTQYF.

A few counts support this clonotype. This chain uses TRBV24-1 with TRBJ2-1; TRBD1 matches 9 bases. Trimming cost V 3 bases and J 15 bases; bases outside gene matches: 8. This CDR3 is built from 13 residues. Germline CDR1 is KGHDR and CDR2 is SFDVKD. In nucleotides, the CDR3 is TGTGCCACCAGTGATCCGGACAGGGGAGGGCCGTTCTTC. Encoded protein: CATSDPDRGGPFF.

This clonotype was seen more than once but under ten times. J is TRBJ2-5 and V is TRBV14; the D gene could be TRBD1 or TRBD2 (5 bases each). V shed 0 bases and J shed 4 bases, with 12 bases lying between them. This CDR3 region has 15 residues. Germline values: CDR1 SGHDN, CDR2 FVKESK. The chain's CDR3 is CASSQDGGDGETQYF. The CDR3 DNA sequence: TGTGCCAGCAGCCAAGATGGGGGAGACGGAGAGACCCAGTACTTC.

This rearrangement joins TRBV10-2 to TRBJ2-7, with D possibly matching TRBD2 (5 bases). The CDR3 loop spans 13 amino acids. CDR1 is WSHSY and CDR2 is SAAADI in the germline V gene. V was cut by 6 bases and J by 3 bases, with 12 bases left in between. CDR3 DNA: TGCGCCAGCAGATACGGACTCTACTACGAGCAGTACTTC. Encoded protein: CASRYGLYYEQYF.

This clonotype was found many times. V is TRBV28 and J is TRBJ2-6; tentatively, D is TRBD2 (5 bases). Germline CDR1 reads MDHEN; CDR2 reads SYDVKM. The CDR3 has 15 residues. Trimming left V 7 bases short and J 0 bases short, with 10 bases between. The CDR3, as DNA: TGTGCCAGCACGGGGTGGCACTCTGGGGCCAACGTCCTGACTTTC. Its translation is CASTGWHSGANVLTF.

V and J are TRBV6-5 and TRBJ2-6, with D perhaps matching TRBD1 (5 bases). The germline V and J ends were trimmed by 2 bases and 1 base, with 12 bases remaining between them. From germline, CDR1 is MNHEY and CDR2 SVGAGI. This CDR3 comprises 17 residues. DNA for the CDR3: TGTGCCAGCAGTTACGGGGCCACAAATTCTGGGGCCAACGTCCTGACTTTC. Encoded protein: CASSYGATNSGANVLTF.

This clonotype occurred many times. The chain carries TRBV11-2 and TRBJ2-3, with D possibly being TRBD2 (5 bases). Trimming took 3 bases from V and 0 from J, leaving 10 bases between them. This CDR3 has 15 amino acids. The germline gives CDR1 SGHAT, CDR2 FQNNGV. The CDR3 reads CASSFSSSSTDTQYF. DNA for the CDR3: TGTGCCAGCAGCTTCTCTAGCTCTAGCACAGATACGCAGTATTTT.

The V and J genes are TRBV3-1 and TRBJ2-2, with D perhaps TRBD1 (6 bases). Germline loops: CDR1 LGHDT, CDR2 YNNKEL (reference sequence). The CDR3 has 16 residues. The V end was cut by 4 bases, the J end by 5 bases, with 17 bases between. CDR3 sequence (DNA): TGTGCCAGCAGCCCTCCGGGACAAGGCTGGACCGGGGAGCTGTTTTTT. Protein product: CASSPPGQGWTGELFF.

This clonotype ranks as medium-sized. This sequence joins TRBV28 and TRBJ2-7; D unresolved. Trimming pared 6 bases from V and 2 bases from J, leaving 14 bases between. CDR3 length: 14 amino acids. Germline CDR1 is MDHEN and CDR2 is SYDVKM. The CDR3 DNA is TGTGCCAGCAGATCCGACGGTCCGGCCTACGAGCAGTACTTC. It specifies CASRSDGPAYEQYF.

The chain joins TRBV19 to TRBJ1-2; no reliable D call. Trimming cost V 3 bases and J 3 bases, with 14 bases left between them. This CDR3 has 15 amino acids. From germline, CDR1 is LNHDA and CDR2 SQIVND (reference sequence). The CDR3 loop reads CASSIAWRADYGYTF. Here the CDR3 DNA reads TGTGCCAGTAGTATTGCGTGGAGAGCCGACTATGGCTACACCTTC.

The sample holds a few counts of this clonotype. This sequence joins TRBV19 and TRBJ2-2; 8 positions agree with TRBD1. Germline assignment: CDR1 LNHDA and CDR2 SQIVND (reference sequence). The CDR3 covers 14 residues. V shed 6 bases, J shed 4 bases, and the junction held 4 bases outside the gene matches. CDR3 in DNA: TGTGCCAGTAGCGACAGGGGATTCACCGGGGAGCTGTTTTTT. Encoded protein: CASSDRGFTGELFF.

In its sample, this clonotype was seen many times. The V gene is TRBV28, the J gene TRBJ1-1, with 7 nucleotides matching TRBD1. Trimming removed 3 bases from V and 9 bases from J; junction bases left unmatched: 10. The CDR3 spans 14 residues. Looked up from germline, CDR1 is MDHEN and CDR2 is SYDVKM. In DNA form, the CDR3 reads TGTGCCAGCAGTTTGGGGAACCGGGACAGCCAAGCTTTCTTT. It encodes CASSLGNRDSQAFF. Full variable domain (missing parts from reference TRBV28 and TRBJ1-1): DVKVTQSSRYLVKRTGEKVFLECVQDMDHENMFWYRQDPGLGLRLIYFSYDVKMKEKGDIPEGYSVSREKKERFSLILESASTNQTSMYLCASSLGNRDSQAFFGQGTRLTVV.

This clonotype was seen only a few times. This chain links TRBV3-1 with TRBJ1-1; D ambiguous. Germline V gene data show CDR1 as LGHDT and CDR2 as YNNKEL (reference sequence). V gave up 4 bases and J gave up 5 bases, with 17 bases separating them. The CDR3 extends over 15 amino acids. The CDR3: CASSLGLQVITEAFF. The CDR3 DNA reads TGTGCCAGCAGCCTGGGTCTCCAGGTAATAACTGAAGCTTTCTTT. Supplemented by reference TRBV3-1 and TRBJ1-1, the full variable domain reads DTAVSQTPKYLVTQMGNDKSIKCEQNLGHDTMYWYKQDSKKFLKIMFSYNNKELIINETVPNRFSPKSPDKAHLNLHINSLELGDSAVYFCASSLGLQVITEAFFGQGTRLTVV.

This clonotype has a handful of counts. The CDR3 DNA sequence: TGTGCCAGCACCCCTTTCGGGAGATGGAACGAGCAGTACTTC. Translating gives CASTPFGRWNEQYF. The rearrangement links TRBV12-3 or TRBV12-4 to TRBJ2-7, with D perhaps TRBD2 (6 bases). The ends were cut back, 7 bases at V and 5 bases at J, with 18 bases in the middle. This CDR3 is 14 amino acids long.

This clonotype was recorded many times. J is TRBJ1-1 and V is TRBV5-1, with D maybe TRBD1 (6 bases). Germline V gives CDR1 SGHRS, CDR2 YFSETQ. The ends were cut back, 4 bases at V and 8 bases at J, with 18 bases in the middle. The length of the CDR3 is 14 residues. CDR3 loop: CASSPLGSGGEAFF. DNA for the CDR3: TGCGCCAGCAGCCCGCTGGGTTCTGGGGGCGAAGCTTTCTTT.